This T cell receptor beta chain originates from a study of blood T cell repertoires in COVID-19. TCRdb keeps only in-frame clones here, not all; method: immunoSEQ multiplex PCR. The top ten hold about 11% of the sample, which has around 120,000 clones, 65% to 90% seen once. There are 12 residues in the CDR3. The sequenced sample was peripheral blood. The receptor was derived from an elderly man with acute or convalescent COVID-19. The chain has TRBV12-1 and TRBJ2-7; TRBD2, the table's D call, lacks a check against the DNA. TRBV12-1 is classified as a pseudogene. CDR3 residues: CASSFCAYEQYF. CDR3 coding DNA: TGTGCCAGCAGCTTTTGCGCCTACGAGCAGTACTTC.